The sequence of this TCR beta chain was determined in a study of T cell clonality in common variable immunodeficiency. CVID meant reduced serum IgG, IgA and/or IgM plus specific antibody deficiency. Caucasian heritage predominated among both patients and controls. Findings of the study overall: Common variable immunodeficiency TCR beta sequences reportedly had fewer deletions and N-nucleotide insertions.

TCRdb's table, derived via immunoSEQ multiplex PCR, lists solely in-frame clones and lacks some. In total the sample includes more than 35,000 clones, none of them seen once. At least ten counts were recorded for this clone. Its antigen is unidentified. The missing CDR3 end, 3 residues past where the read stops, is filled in from the germline J gene. There are 17 residues in the CDR3. Trimming pared 0 bases from V and 3 bases from J, leaving 15 bases between. Germline loops: CDR1 SGHRS, CDR2 YFSETQ. The specimen was peripheral blood mononuclear cells. This TCR was recovered from a human donor with common variable immunodeficiency. This chain links TRBV5-1 with TRBJ1-4; possible D gene TRBD1, 5 bases. The CDR3 loop is CASSLGPVGAANEKLFF. Partial CDR3 DNA: TGCGCCAGCAGCTTGGGGCCGGTTGGGGCGGCTAATGAAAAA.